This TCR beta chain emerged from a study of glioma-infiltrating T cells. At the level of the study: Low-grade gliomas were grade II; glioblastomas were grade IV at initial diagnosis. About 1.1 million peripheral T cells were targeted at about 4.5- to 11-fold coverage. Study results and limitations: Non-neoplastic patients had below-expected tissue-blood divergence, while all gliomas exceeded expectation. Very few CDR3 sequences were shared between tissue and blood.

CDR1 is SGHVS and CDR2 is FNYEAQ in the germline V gene. The CDR3 extends over 14 amino acids. After removal of 5 bases from V and 5 bases from J, the junction contained 6 bases not matched to a gene. The iRepertoire nested amplicon-rescue multiplex PCR amplified TCR alpha and beta CDR3s from RNA. Each CDR3 protein is one row after TCRdb ran MiXCR on the multiplex PCR reads. The sample records about 400,000 distinct CDR3 sequences, 41% being singletons. This clonotype turned up a few times. Its antigen is unidentified. The chain is built from TRBV7-6 and TRBJ1-5; 7 nucleotides align to TRBD1. The sequence was collected from a human donor with low-grade glioma or glioblastoma, undergoing nonglioma brain surgery, or in good health (not recorded which). The specimen was glioma tissue, nonneoplastic brain tissue, or PBMCs (not recorded which). CDR3 loop: CASSLHRGDQPQHF. CDR3 coding DNA: TGTGCCAGCAGCCTGCACAGGGGTGATCAGCCCCAGCATTTT.